A selection of T cell receptor beta chains follows, all from one sample in a study of cytotoxic CD8 clonotypes in ibrutinib-treated CLL. TCRdb's copy holds only in-frame clones and misses some; the assay was immunoSEQ multiplex PCR. The table has under 300,000 clones, under 80% seen once. The specimen was PBMCs, collected after 24 months of ibrutinib treatment. The receptors come from a human donor with chronic lymphocytic leukemia. CDR3s include the opening cysteine and the closing phenylalanine or tryptophan. D genes are given only for firm matches. The size field is filled for only some rows; it gives once, few, many or a size class.

>TRBD1|once|TRBJ1-6|TRBV19
CASSTTGGNSPLHF
TGTGCCAGTAGTACTACAGGGGGGAATTCACCCCTCCACTTT
>NA|NA|TRBJ2-2|TRBV11-2
CASSLVVRGELFF
TGTGCCAGCAGCTTAGTTGTTCGCGGGGAGCTGTTTTTT
>NA|once|TRBJ2-1|TRBV27
CASSLSPGREQFF
TGTGCCAGCAGTTTATCCCCGGGCCGCGAGCAGTTCTTC
>NA|NA|TRBJ2-1|TRBV7-2
CASSRDAELAREQFF
TGTGCCAGCAGCCGGGACGCCGAACTAGCAAGAGAGCAGTTCTTC
>TRBD1|NA|TRBJ2-7|TRBV28
CASTSIGDSPSDEQYF
TGTGCCAGCACTTCAATAGGGGACAGCCCCTCGGACGAGCAGTACTTC
>NA|NA|TRBJ1-2|TRBV9
CASSVEGFDDGYTF
TGTGCCAGCAGCGTAGAAGGGTTTGATGATGGCTACACCTTC
>NA|NA|TRBJ1-5|TRBV25-1
CASSATEGSGNQPQHF
TGTGCCAGCAGTGCCACGGAGGGGTCGGGAAATCAGCCCCAGCATTTT
>NA|NA|TRBJ2-3|TRBV7-7
CASSETVPDTQYF
TGTGCTAGCAGCGAGACTGTGCCAGATACGCAGTATTTT
>TRBD1|NA|TRBJ1-2|TRBV27
CASNPSGTGIRSGYTF
TGTGCCAGCAACCCATCCGGGACAGGGATTCGGAGCGGCTACACCTTC
>TRBD1|NA|TRBJ2-7|TRBV30
CAWSGKTGTGRTYEQYF
TGTGCCTGGAGCGGAAAGACCGGGACAGGGAGGACCTACGAGCAGTACTTC
>NA|once|TRBJ2-2|TRBV9
CASSVAGGKNTGELFF
TGTGCCAGCAGCGTAGCTGGCGGAAAGAACACCGGGGAGCTGTTTTTT
>NA|once|TRBJ2-1|TRBV5-1
CASTVGGSYNEQFF
TGCGCCAGCACAGTCGGGGGTAGCTACAATGAGCAGTTCTTC
>NA|NA|TRBJ2-2|TRBV30
CAWITPRELFF
TGTGCCTGGATAACTCCCAGGGAGCTGTTTTTT
>NA|NA|TRBJ2-1|TRBV28
CASSLTGSPSYNEQFF
TGTGCCAGCAGTTTAACAGGGTCCCCCTCCTACAATGAGCAGTTCTTC
>NA|NA|TRBJ2-5|TRBV25-1
CASSINQETQYF
TGTGCCAGCAGTATAAACCAAGAGACCCAGTACTTC
>NA|few|TRBJ2-7|TRBV28
CASSLGAPAYEQYF
TGTGCCAGCAGTTTAGGGGCGCCCGCCTACGAGCAGTACTTC
>NA|NA|TRBJ2-5|TRBV18
CASSPRGEGETQYF
TGTGCCAGCTCACCACGGGGAGAGGGAGAGACCCAGTACTTC
>NA|NA|TRBJ2-7|TRBV6-5
CASSPKGGYEQYF
TGTGCCAGCAGCCCGAAAGGAGGGTACGAGCAGTACTTC
>NA|NA|TRBJ1-2|TRBV27
CASSQGGAVYGYTF
TGTGCCAGCAGTCAAGGAGGGGCAGTCTATGGCTACACCTTC
>TRBD1|NA|TRBJ1-5|TRBV7-2
CASSSLGTGNGQPQHF
TGTGCCAGCAGCTCCCTAGGGACAGGGAATGGTCAGCCCCAGCATTTT
>NA|NA|TRBJ2-3|TRBV9
CASSVAGGAPTDTQYF
TGTGCCAGCAGCGTAGCCGGGGGCGCCCCGACAGATACGCAGTATTTT
>NA|NA|TRBJ1-1|TRBV19
CASSIDWLPGEAFF
TGTGCCAGTAGTATTGATTGGCTACCGGGGGAAGCTTTCTTT
>NA|NA|TRBJ2-7|TRBV15
CATSSSGYEQYF
TGTGCCACCAGCAGTTCAGGGTACGAGCAGTACTTC
>NA|NA|TRBJ1-2|TRBV7-2
CASSPGPGLFGYTF
TGTGCCAGCAGCCCCGGGCCAGGGCTGTTTGGCTACACCTTC
>TRBD1|once|TRBJ1-1|TRBV6-1
CASRRQGPSNTEAFF
TGTGCCAGCAGAAGACAGGGCCCTTCAAACACTGAAGCTTTCTTT
>NA|NA|TRBJ2-7|TRBV13
CASSLATETRLEQYF
TGTGCCAGCAGCTTAGCGACAGAGACTAGGCTCGAGCAGTACTTC
>NA|NA|TRBJ1-3|TRBV18
CASSPPSTSGNTIYF
TGTGCCAGCTCACCACCGAGCACCTCTGGAAACACCATATATTTT
>NA|few|TRBJ2-2|TRBV7-3
CASSLGGNTGELFF
TGTGCCAGCAGCCTGGGGGGTAACACCGGGGAGCTGTTTTTT
>NA|NA|TRBJ2-7|TRBV29-1
CSATGTQFYEQYF
TGCAGCGCCACCGGGACACAGTTCTACGAGCAGTACTTC
>TRBD2|NA|TRBJ2-7|TRBV7-6
CASSPGLAGDLYEQYF
TGTGCCAGCAGCCCGGGACTAGCGGGAGACCTCTACGAGCAGTACTTC
>TRBD1|NA|TRBJ2-7|TRBV29-1
CSVEDNGDSSYEQYF
TGCAGCGTTGAAGATAATGGGGACAGCTCCTACGAGCAGTACTTC
>NA|once|TRBJ2-2|TRBV28
CATGYRGTGELFF
TGTGCCACCGGGTATCGGGGGACCGGGGAGCTGTTTTTT
>NA|NA|TRBJ2-5|TRBV18
CASSLSDSQETQYF
TGTGCCAGCTCACTTTCTGACAGCCAAGAGACCCAGTACTTC
>NA|NA|TRBJ2-7|TRBV29-1
CSAGDGFYEQYF
TGCAGCGCCGGCGACGGATTCTACGAGCAGTACTTC
>NA|NA|TRBJ2-1|TRBV9
CASSVGTYNEQFF
TGTGCCAGCAGCGTAGGCACCTACAATGAGCAGTTCTTC
>NA|once|TRBJ2-1|TRBV27
CASSATGTEQFF
TGTGCCAGCAGTGCTACCGGGACGGAGCAGTTCTTC
>NA|once|TRBJ2-7|TRBV30
CAWSTETYEQYF
TGTGCCTGGAGTACAGAGACCTACGAGCAGTACTTC
>NA|few|TRBJ1-4|TRBV2
CASSGQAGEKLFF
TGTGCCAGCAGTGGACAGGCCGGGGAAAAACTGTTTTTT
>TRBD1|once|TRBJ1-2|TRBV19
CASSHRGRDRGDGYTF
TGTGCCAGTAGCCACCGGGGCCGGGACAGGGGCGATGGCTACACCTTC
>TRBD1|NA|TRBJ1-1|TRBV6-6
CASSLTGDSTEAFF
TGTGCCAGCAGTTTAACAGGGGATAGCACTGAAGCTTTCTTT
>NA|NA|TRBJ2-1|TRBV6-5
CASSPGLHSYNEQFF
TGTGCCAGCAGTCCGGGACTTCACTCCTACAATGAGCAGTTCTTC
>NA|NA|TRBJ2-1|TRBV9
CASSVLMDNEQFF
TGTGCCAGCAGCGTCCTGATGGACAATGAGCAGTTCTTC
>NA|NA|TRBJ2-7|TRBV4-2
CASSQPGAHYEQYF
TGTGCCAGCAGCCAACCGGGGGCCCATTACGAGCAGTACTTC
>NA|NA|TRBJ1-1|TRBV30
CAWGREVFNTEAFF
TGTGCCTGGGGAAGGGAGGTTTTCAACACTGAAGCTTTCTTT
>NA|NA|TRBJ1-1|TRBV6-5
CASSPAVPTEAFF
TGTGCCAGCAGCCCCGCGGTGCCCACTGAAGCTTTCTTT
>NA|NA|TRBJ2-5|TRBV20-1
CSAGNKETQYF
TGCAGTGCCGGGAATAAAGAGACCCAGTACTTC
>TRBD2|NA|TRBJ2-2|TRBV2
CASREREANTGELFF
TGTGCCAGCAGAGAGCGGGAGGCCAACACCGGGGAGCTGTTTTTT
>NA|once|TRBJ1-5|TRBV6-5
CASSRTANQPQHF
TGTGCCAGCAGTCGGACAGCCAATCAGCCCCAGCATTTT
>NA|NA|TRBJ2-1|TRBV25-1
CASSDPPGPTYNEQFF
TGTGCCAGCAGTGATCCCCCAGGCCCGACCTACAATGAGCAGTTCTTC
>NA|few|TRBJ1-5|TRBV5-8
CASSLRWSGPQHF
TGTGCCAGCAGCTTGCGATGGTCCGGGCCCCAGCATTTT
>NA|NA|TRBJ1-2|TRBV15
CATSRASQIQGDYGYTF
TGTGCCACCAGCAGAGCTTCTCAGATACAGGGAGACTATGGCTACACCTTC
>TRBD1|NA|TRBJ2-7|TRBV6-5
CASSYRQGFRYEQYF
TGTGCCAGCAGTTACCGACAGGGGTTTAGGTACGAGCAGTACTTC